Presented here are 13 T cell receptor beta chains from one specimen sequenced in a study of lymphopenia after photon versus proton radiotherapy (dated by TCRdb to between 2018 and 2020). The library was generated by the immunoSEQ multiplex PCR assay. Here the immuneACCESS table is served through TCRdb, limited to in-frame sequences with V and J called. Missing clones are a known gap in these copies; in checked studies unresolved V genes cover under half, and the rest lacks a known reason. In this sample the table shows about 70,000 clones, around 87% of which occur a single time. The ten largest clones capture less than 14% of the sample. Sequences were derived from peripheral blood, sampled from a patient treated with proton-based radiotherapy. These receptors were taken from an elderly man with esophageal cancer.

The rearrangement joins TRBV11-2 to TRBJ2-7; 8 bases map to TRBD2. Unmatched junction bases numbered 10, after V lost 4 bases and J lost 2 bases. Germline V gene sequence: CDR1 SGHAT, CDR2 FQNNGV. This CDR3 spans 16 amino acids. CDR3 residues: CASSSTSGLGPYEQYF. The CDR3 bases are TGTGCCAGCAGCTCCACTTCGGGACTAGGGCCCTACGAGCAGTACTTC.

This clone was recorded only once. The rearrangement uses TRBV11-2 and TRBJ1-1; D ambiguous. Germline loops: CDR1 SGHAT, CDR2 FQNNGV. The CDR3 extends over 13 amino acids. The V and J ends lost 2 bases and 2 bases respectively, with 6 bases between them. CDR3 amino acids: CASSLQYNTEAFF. The CDR3 DNA is TGTGCCAGCAGCTTACAGTATAACACTGAAGCTTTCTTT.

In DNA form, the CDR3 reads TGCAGCGTTGAAGAATACACCCCACCCAGATCCTACGAGCAGTACTTC. It encodes CSVEEYTPPRSYEQYF. V and J are TRBV29-1 and TRBJ2-7; D unclear. The CDR3 spans 16 residues. Germline assignment: CDR1 SQVTM and CDR2 ANQGSEA. V dropped 0 bases and J dropped 1 base, with 16 bases sitting between them.

The V and J genes are TRBV9 and TRBJ2-3; D not certain. V was shortened by 4 bases and J by 0 bases, with 18 bases between the two germline ends. Germline V CDR1 and CDR2: SGDLS, YYNGEE. The CDR3 spans 17 residues. The CDR3 DNA is TGTGCCAGCAGCTCTCTTGGAAGTCGGGCTAGCACAGATACGCAGTATTTT. Its protein is CASSSLGSRASTDTQYF.

The chain employs TRBV6-4 and TRBJ2-5; 12 nucleotides agree with TRBD2. Germline trimming cut 3 bases from V and 7 bases from J; bases unmatched to any gene: 6. The CDR3 is 15 residues long. CDR1 MRHNA and CDR2 SNTAGT come from the germline V gene. In DNA form, the CDR3 reads TGTGCCAGCAGTGAGACTAGCGGGGGACTGGGGACCCAGTACTTC. It specifies CASSETSGGLGTQYF.

The chain is built from TRBV5-1 and TRBJ1-2; D possibly corresponds to TRBD1 (6 bases). The V gene's germline CDR1 is SGHRS and CDR2 YFSETQ. V lost 4 bases to trimming and J lost 8 bases, with 24 bases between them. This CDR3 spans 16 amino acids. CDR3 DNA sequence: TGCGCCAGCAGCCCAGGGGAAACAGGGCCCAGGGTAGGCTACACCTTC. It codes for CASSPGETGPRVGYTF. Full variable domain (rest looked up from reference TRBV5-1 and TRBJ1-2): KAGVTQTPRYLIKTRGQQVTLSCSPISGHRSVSWYQQTPGQGLQFLFEYFSETQRNKGNFPGRFSGRQFSNSRSEMNVSTLELGDSALYLCASSPGETGPRVGYTFGSGTRLTVV.

V gene TRBV5-1 combines with J gene TRBJ2-2, with 7 bases fitting TRBD2. CDR1 and CDR2 from the germline V gene are SGHRS and YFSETQ. V lost 4 bases to trimming and J lost 4 bases; unmatched junction nucleotides: 7. CDR3 length equals 15 residues. The CDR3 nucleotides read TGCGCCAGCAGCGGTACTAGCGAACTCACCGGGGAGCTGTTTTTT. As protein: CASSGTSELTGELFF.

The rearrangement links TRBV4-1 to TRBJ2-2; perhaps TRBD2 as D (6 bases). There are 19 residues in the CDR3. The ends were cut back, 2 bases at V and 4 bases at J, with 23 bases in the middle. Germline CDR1 reads MGHRA; CDR2 reads YSYEKL. CDR3 DNA sequence: TGCGCCAGCAGCCAACACTTGTGGGCGGGGACTTCGTCCACCGGGGAGCTGTTTTTT. As protein: CASSQHLWAGTSSTGELFF.

This rearrangement joins TRBV7-2 to TRBJ2-5; 12 positions match TRBD2. The tail of the sequence fits TRBJ2-7 better, so the J call may be wrong. From germline, CDR1 is SGHTA and CDR2 FQGNSA. The CDR3 loop spans 15 amino acids. The CDR3 loop is CASSLTSGSGYEQYF. CDR3 DNA: TGTGCCAGCAGCTTGACTAGCGGGAGTGGGTACGAGCAGTACTTC.

The CDR3 region is CASSPRADQETQYF. In DNA, the CDR3 is TGTGCCAGCAGCCCCCGGGCAGACCAAGAGACCCAGTACTTC. The V gene is TRBV5-4, the J gene TRBJ2-5; no clear D gene. Germline-derived CDR1 and CDR2 are SGHNT and YYREEE (reference sequence). Trimming removed 4 bases from V and 0 bases from J, with 10 bases in between. This CDR3 comprises 14 residues.

As for this clone: Other DNA sequences of this sample code for an identical CDR3. The chain couples TRBV5-1 to TRBJ1-2; 10 positions agree with TRBD1. The CDR3 contains 15 residues. V gave up 0 bases and J gave up 2 bases; unmatched junction bases: 1. Germline V lookup: CDR1 SGHRS, CDR2 YFSETQ. CDR3 coding DNA: TGCGCCAGCAGCTTGGGACAGGGGGCCAACTATGGCTACACCTTC. It codes for CASSLGQGANYGYTF.

This clone was picked up one time. The chain joins TRBV10-3 to TRBJ1-2; D possibly corresponds to TRBD1 (5 bases). Germline V gives CDR1 ENHRY, CDR2 SYGVKD. The length of the CDR3 is 14 residues. Trimming took off 7 bases at V and 6 bases at J, with 18 bases between the two ends. CDR3 loop: CAITRGRAGDGYTF. Here the CDR3 DNA reads TGTGCCATCACCCGAGGCAGGGCCGGGGATGGCTACACCTTC.

This chain joins TRBV19 and TRBJ2-6, with 9 nucleotides matching TRBD1. The germline V gene encodes CDR1 LNHDA and CDR2 SQIVND (reference sequence). V shed 4 bases, J shed 4 bases, and the junction held 11 bases outside the gene matches. This CDR3 region has 18 residues. CDR3 bases: TGTGCCAGTAGTACCCGGGAACAGGGGGCGGGCGGGGCCAACGTCCTGACTTTC. This gives the protein CASSTREQGAGGANVLTF.